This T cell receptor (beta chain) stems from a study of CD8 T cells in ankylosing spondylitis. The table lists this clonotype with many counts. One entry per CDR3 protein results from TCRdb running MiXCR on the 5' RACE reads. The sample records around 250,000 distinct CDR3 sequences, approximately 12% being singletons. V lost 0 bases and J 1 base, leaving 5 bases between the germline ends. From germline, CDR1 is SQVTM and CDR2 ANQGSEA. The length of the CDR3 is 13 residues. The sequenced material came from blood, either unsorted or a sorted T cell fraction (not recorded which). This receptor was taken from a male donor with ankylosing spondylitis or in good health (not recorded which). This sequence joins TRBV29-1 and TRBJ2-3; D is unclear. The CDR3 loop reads CSVEETGTDTQYF. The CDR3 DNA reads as TGCAGCGTTGAAGAAACAGGCACAGATACGCAGTATTTT.